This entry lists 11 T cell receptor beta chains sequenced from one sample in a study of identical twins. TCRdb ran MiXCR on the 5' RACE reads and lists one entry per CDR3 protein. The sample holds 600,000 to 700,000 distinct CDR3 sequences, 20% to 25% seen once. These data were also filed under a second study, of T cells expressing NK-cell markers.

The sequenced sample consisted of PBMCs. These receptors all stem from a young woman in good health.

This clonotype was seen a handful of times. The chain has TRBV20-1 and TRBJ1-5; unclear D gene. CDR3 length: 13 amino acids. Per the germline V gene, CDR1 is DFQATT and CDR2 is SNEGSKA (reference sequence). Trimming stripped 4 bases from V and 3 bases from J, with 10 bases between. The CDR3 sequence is CSAIRRPNQPQHF. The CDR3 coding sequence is TGCAGTGCTATACGCAGGCCCAATCAGCCCCAGCATTTT.

The CDR3 sequence: CASSNGDLTYNEQFF. The CDR3 coding sequence is TGCGCCAGCAGCAACGGGGACTTGACCTACAATGAGCAGTTCTTC. The chain couples TRBV5-1 to TRBJ2-1, with D possibly TRBD2 on 6 matching bases. The CDR3 covers 15 residues. V was trimmed by 4 bases and J by 2 bases, leaving 13 bases between them. Germline V lookup: CDR1 SGHRS, CDR2 YFSETQ.

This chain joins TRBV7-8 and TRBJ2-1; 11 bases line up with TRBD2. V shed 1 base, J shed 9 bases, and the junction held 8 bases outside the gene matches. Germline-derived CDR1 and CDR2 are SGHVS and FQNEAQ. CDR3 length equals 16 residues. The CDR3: CASSLELAGDWGEQFF. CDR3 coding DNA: TGTGCCAGCAGCTTAGAACTAGCGGGAGATTGGGGTGAGCAGTTCTTC.

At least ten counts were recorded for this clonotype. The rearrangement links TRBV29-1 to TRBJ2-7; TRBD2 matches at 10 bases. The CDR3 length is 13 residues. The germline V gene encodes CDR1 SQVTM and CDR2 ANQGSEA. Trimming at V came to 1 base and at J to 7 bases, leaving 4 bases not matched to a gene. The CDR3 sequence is CSVEGAGGREQYF. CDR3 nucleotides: TGCAGCGTTGAAGGAGCGGGAGGGCGGGAGCAGTACTTC.

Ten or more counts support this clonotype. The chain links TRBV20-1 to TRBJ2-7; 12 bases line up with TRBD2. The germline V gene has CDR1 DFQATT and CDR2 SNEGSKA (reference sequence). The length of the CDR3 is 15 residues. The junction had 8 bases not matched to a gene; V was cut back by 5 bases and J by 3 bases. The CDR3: CSARVLAGGLYEQYF. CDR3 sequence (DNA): TGCAGTGCTCGGGTTCTAGCGGGAGGGCTCTACGAGCAGTACTTC.

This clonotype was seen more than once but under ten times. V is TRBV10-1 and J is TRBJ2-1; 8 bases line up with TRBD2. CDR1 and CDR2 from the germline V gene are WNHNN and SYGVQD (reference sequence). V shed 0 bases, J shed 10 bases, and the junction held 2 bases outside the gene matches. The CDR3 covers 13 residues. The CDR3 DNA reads TGCGCCAGCAGTGAGTCGACGGGGGGGGAGCAGTTCTTC. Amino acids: CASSESTGGEQFF.

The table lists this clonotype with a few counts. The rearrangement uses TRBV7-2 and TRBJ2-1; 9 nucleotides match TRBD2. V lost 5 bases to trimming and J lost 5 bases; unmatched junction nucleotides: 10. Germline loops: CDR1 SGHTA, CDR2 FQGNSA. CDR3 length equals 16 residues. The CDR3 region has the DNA TGTGCCAGCAGCCCCCAGGGCGGGAGGGCGCACAATGAGCAGTTCTTC. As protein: CASSPQGGRAHNEQFF.

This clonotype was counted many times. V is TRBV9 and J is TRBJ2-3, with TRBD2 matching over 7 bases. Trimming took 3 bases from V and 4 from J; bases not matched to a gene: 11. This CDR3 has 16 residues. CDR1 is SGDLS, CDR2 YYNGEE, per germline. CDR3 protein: CASSEHGGSGSDTQYF. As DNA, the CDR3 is TGTGCCAGCAGCGAGCACGGCGGGAGTGGGTCAGATACGCAGTATTTT.

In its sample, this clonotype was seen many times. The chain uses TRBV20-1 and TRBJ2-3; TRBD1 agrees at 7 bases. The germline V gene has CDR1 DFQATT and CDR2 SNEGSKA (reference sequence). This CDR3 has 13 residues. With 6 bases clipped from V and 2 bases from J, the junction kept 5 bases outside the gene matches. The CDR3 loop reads CSATDRVTDTQYF. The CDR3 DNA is TGCAGTGCAACTGACAGGGTCACAGATACGCAGTATTTT.

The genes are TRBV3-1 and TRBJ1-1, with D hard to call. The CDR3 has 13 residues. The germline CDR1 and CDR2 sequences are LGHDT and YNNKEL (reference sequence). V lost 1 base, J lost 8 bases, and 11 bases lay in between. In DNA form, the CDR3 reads TGTGCCAGCAGCCAAGGGGTATCGGTCGAAGCTTTCTTT. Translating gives CASSQGVSVEAFF.

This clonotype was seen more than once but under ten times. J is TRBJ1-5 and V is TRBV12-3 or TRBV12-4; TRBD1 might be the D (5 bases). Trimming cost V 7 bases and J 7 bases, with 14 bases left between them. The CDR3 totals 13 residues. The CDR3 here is CASIGRAGQPQHF. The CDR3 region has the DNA TGTGCCAGCATAGGCAGGGCGGGACAGCCCCAGCATTTT.